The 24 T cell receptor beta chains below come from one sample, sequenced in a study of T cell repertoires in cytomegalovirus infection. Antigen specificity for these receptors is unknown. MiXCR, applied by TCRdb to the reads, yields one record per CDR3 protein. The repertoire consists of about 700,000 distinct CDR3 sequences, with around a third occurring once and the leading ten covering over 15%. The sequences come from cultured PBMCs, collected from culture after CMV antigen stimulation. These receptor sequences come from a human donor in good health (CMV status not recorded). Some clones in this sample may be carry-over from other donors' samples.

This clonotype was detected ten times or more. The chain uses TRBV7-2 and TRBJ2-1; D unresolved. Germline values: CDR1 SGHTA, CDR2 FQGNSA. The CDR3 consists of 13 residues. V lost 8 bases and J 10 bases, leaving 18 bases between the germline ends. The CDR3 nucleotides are TGTGCCAGCGGCCGGGTAGTCCTCAGGGAGCAGTTCTTC. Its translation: CASGRVVLREQFF.

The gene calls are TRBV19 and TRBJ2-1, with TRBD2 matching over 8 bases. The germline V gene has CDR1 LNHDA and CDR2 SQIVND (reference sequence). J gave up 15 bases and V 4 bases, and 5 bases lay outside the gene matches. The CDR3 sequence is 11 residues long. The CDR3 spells CASSSAGGLFF. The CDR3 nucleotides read TGTGCCAGTAGTAGTGCGGGAGGCCTGTTCTTC.

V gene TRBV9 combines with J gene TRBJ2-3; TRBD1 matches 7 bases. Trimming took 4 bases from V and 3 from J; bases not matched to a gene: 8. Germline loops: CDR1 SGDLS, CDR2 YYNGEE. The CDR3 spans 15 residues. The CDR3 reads CASSPRQGQTDTQYF. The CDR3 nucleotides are TGTGCCAGCAGCCCACGACAGGGACAAACAGATACGCAGTATTTT.

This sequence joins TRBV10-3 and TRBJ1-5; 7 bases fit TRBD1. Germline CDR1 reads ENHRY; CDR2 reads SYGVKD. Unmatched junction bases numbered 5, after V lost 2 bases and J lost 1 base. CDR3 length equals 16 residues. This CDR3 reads CAISEQEGASNQPQHF. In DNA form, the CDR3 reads TGTGCCATCAGTGAGCAAGAGGGGGCGAGCAATCAGCCCCAGCATTTT.

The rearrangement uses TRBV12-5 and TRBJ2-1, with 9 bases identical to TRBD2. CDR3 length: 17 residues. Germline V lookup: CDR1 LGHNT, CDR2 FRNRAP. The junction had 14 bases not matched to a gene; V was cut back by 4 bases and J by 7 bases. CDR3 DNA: TGTGCTAGTGGTTCGCCCCATGAGGGACTAGCCTGGAATGAGCAGTTCTTC. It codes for CASGSPHEGLAWNEQFF. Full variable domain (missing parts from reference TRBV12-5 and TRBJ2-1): DARVTQTPRHKVTEMGQEVTMRCQPILGHNTVFWYRQTMMQGLELLAYFRNRAPLDDSGMPKDRFSAEMPDATLATLKIQPSEPRDSAVYFCASGSPHEGLAWNEQFFGPGTRLTVL.

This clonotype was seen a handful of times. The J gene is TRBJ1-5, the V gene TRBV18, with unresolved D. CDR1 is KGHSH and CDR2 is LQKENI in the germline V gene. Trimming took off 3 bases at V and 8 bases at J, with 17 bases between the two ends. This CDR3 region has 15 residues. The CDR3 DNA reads TGTGCCAGCTCACCCGGTATAGGCCCCCAGGAGCCCCAGCATTTT. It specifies CASSPGIGPQEPQHF.

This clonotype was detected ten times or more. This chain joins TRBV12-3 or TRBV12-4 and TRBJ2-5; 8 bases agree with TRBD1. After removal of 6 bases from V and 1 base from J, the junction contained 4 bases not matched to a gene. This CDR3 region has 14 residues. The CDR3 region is CASSSGQGQETQYF. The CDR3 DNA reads TGTGCCAGCAGCTCAGGACAGGGCCAAGAGACCCAGTACTTC.

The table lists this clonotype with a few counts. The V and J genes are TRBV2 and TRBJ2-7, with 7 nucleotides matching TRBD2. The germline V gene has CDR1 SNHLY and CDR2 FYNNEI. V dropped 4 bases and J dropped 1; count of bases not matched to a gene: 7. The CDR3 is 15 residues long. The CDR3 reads CASSAGGFRSYEQYF. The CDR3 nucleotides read TGTGCCAGCAGTGCCGGGGGGTTTCGGTCCTACGAGCAGTACTTC.

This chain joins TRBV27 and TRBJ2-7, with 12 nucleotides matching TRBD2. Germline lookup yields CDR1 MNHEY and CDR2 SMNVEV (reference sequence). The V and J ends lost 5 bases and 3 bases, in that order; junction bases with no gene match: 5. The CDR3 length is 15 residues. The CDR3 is CASSPGLAGNYEQYF. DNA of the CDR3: TGTGCCAGCAGTCCCGGACTAGCGGGGAACTACGAGCAGTACTTC.

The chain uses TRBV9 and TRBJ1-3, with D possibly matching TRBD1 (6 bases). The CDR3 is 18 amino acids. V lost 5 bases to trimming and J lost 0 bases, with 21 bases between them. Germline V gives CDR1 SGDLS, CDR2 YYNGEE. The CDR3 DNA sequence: TGTGCCAGCAGTCCAAGGGGGAGCCCTCGTCTCTCTGGAAACACCATATATTTT. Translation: CASSPRGSPRLSGNTIYF. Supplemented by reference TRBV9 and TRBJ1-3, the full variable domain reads DSGVTQTPKHLITATGQRVTLRCSPRSGDLSVYWYQQSLDQGLQFLIQYYNGEERAKGNILERFSAQQFPDLHSELNLSSLELGDSALYFCASSPRGSPRLSGNTIYFGEGSWLTVV.

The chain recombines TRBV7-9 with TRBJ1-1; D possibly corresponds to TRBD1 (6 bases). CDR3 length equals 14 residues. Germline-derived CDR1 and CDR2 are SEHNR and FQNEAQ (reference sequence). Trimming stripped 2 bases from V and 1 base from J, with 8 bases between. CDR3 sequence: CASSLSGENTEAFF. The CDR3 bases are TGTGCCAGCAGCTTATCAGGGGAGAACACTGAAGCTTTCTTT.

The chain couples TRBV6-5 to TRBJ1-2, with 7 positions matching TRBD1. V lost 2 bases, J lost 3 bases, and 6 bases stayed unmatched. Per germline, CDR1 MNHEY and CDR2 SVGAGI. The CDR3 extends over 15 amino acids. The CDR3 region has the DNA TGTGCCAGCAGTTACACGAGGGGGCGCGACTATGGCTACACCTTC. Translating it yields CASSYTRGRDYGYTF.

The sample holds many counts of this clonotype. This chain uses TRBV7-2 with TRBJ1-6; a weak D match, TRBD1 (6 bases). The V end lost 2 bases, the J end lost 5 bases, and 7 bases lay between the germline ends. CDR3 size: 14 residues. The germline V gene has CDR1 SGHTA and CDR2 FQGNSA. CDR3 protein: CASSLRTDNSPLHF. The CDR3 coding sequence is TGTGCCAGCAGCTTAAGGACAGATAATTCACCCCTCCACTTT.

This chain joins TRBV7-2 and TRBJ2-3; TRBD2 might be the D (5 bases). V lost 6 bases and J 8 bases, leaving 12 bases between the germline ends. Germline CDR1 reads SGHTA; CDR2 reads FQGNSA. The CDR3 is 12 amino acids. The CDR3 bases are TGTGCCAGCAGTCCCATCGAGGGTACGCAGTATTTT. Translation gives CASSPIEGTQYF. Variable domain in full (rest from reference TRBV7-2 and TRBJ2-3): GAGVSQSPSNKVTEKGKDVELRCDPISGHTALYWYRQSLGQGLEFLIYFQGNSAPDKSGLPSDRFSAERTGGSVSTLTIQRTQQEDSAVYLCASSPIEGTQYFGPGTRLTVL.

The CDR3 loop is CASAQGWTARNYGYTF. In DNA form, the CDR3 reads TGTGCCAGCGCTCAGGGGTGGACAGCGAGGAACTATGGCTACACCTTC. The chain carries TRBV6-8 and TRBJ1-2, with D possibly TRBD1 on 6 matching bases. CDR1 MNHGY and CDR2 SAAAGT come from the germline V gene. V shed 8 bases and J shed 2 bases, with 21 bases lying between them. This CDR3 region has 16 residues.

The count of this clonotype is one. As DNA, the CDR3 is TGTGCCAGCAGCTCCGCCTATCAGGGGTACACTGAAGCTTTCTTT. Translated, it gives CASSSAYQGYTEAFF. J is TRBJ1-1 and V is TRBV5-6; tentative D call: TRBD1 (6 bases). The CDR3 has 15 amino acids. Per the germline V gene, CDR1 is SGHDT and CDR2 is YYEEEE. The ends were cut back, 3 bases at V and 3 bases at J, with 15 bases in the middle.

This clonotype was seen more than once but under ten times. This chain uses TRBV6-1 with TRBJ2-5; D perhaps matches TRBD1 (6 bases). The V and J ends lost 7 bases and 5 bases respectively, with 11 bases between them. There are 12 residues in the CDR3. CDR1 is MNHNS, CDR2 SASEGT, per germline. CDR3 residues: CASTRGAETQYF. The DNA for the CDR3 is TGTGCCAGCACCAGGGGCGCGGAGACCCAGTACTTC.

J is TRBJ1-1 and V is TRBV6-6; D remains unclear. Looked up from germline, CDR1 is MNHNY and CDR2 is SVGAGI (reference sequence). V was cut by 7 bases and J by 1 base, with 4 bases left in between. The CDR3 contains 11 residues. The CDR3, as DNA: TGTGCCAGCAATACGAACACTGAAGCTTTCTTT. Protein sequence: CASNTNTEAFF.

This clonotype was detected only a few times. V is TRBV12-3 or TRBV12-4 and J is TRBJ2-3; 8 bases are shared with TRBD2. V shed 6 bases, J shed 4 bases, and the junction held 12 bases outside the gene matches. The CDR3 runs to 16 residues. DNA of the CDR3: TGTGCCAGCAGCCCTGTGACAGCGGGGGCCGCAGATACGCAGTATTTT. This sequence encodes CASSPVTAGAADTQYF.

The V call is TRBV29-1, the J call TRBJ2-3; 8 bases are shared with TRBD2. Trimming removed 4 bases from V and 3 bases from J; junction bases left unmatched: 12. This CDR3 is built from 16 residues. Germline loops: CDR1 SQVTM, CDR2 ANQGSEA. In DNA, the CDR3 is TGCAGCGTTGTCGGGTCGAGCGGGAGTTCGACAGATACGCAGTATTTT. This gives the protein CSVVGSSGSSTDTQYF.

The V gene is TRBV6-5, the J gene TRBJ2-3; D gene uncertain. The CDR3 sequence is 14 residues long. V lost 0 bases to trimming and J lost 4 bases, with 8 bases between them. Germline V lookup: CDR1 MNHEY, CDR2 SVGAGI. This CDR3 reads CASSYSTQADTQYF. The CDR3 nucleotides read TGTGCCAGCAGTTACTCCACCCAGGCAGATACGCAGTATTTT.

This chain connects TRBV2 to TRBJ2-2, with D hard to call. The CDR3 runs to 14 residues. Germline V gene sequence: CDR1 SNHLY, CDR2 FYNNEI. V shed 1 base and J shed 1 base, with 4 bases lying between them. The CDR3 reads CASSEEQNTGELFF. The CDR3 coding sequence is TGTGCCAGCAGTGAAGAACAGAACACCGGGGAGCTGTTTTTT. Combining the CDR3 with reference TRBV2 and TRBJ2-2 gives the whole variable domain EPEVTQTPSHQVTQMGQEVILRCVPISNHLYFYWYRQILGQKVEFLVSFYNNEISEKSEIFDDQFSVERPDGSNFTLKIRSTKLEDSAMYFCASSEEQNTGELFFGEGSRLTVL.

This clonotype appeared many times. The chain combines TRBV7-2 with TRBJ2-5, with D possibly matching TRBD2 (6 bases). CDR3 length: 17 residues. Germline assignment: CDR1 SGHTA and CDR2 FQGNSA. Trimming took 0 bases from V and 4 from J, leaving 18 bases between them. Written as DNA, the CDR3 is TGTGCCAGCAGCTTAGCCCGCCGGGGGAAAGGTTTAGAGACCCAGTACTTC. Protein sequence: CASSLARRGKGLETQYF. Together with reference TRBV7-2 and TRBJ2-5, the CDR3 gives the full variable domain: GAGVSQSPSNKVTEKGKDVELRCDPISGHTALYWYRQSLGQGLEFLIYFQGNSAPDKSGLPSDRFSAERTGGSVSTLTIQRTQQEDSAVYLCASSLARRGKGLETQYFGPGTRLLVL.

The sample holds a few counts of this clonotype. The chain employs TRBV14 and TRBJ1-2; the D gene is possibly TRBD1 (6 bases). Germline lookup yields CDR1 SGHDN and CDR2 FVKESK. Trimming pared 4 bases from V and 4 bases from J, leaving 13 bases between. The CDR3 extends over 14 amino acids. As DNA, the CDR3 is TGTGCCAGCAGCCCCTCGGGGGCTCGCTATGGCTACACCTTC. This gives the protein CASSPSGARYGYTF.